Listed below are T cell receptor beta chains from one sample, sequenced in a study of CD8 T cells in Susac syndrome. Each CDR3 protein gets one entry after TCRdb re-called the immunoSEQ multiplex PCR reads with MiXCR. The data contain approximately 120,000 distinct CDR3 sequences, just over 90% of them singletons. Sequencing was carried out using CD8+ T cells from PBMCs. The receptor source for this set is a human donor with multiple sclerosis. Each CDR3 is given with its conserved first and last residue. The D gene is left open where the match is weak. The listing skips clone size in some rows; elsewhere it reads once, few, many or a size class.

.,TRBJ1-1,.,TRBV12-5,TGTGCTAGTGGTCTCTCTGGAGGGGAAGCTTTCTTT,CASGLSGGEAFF
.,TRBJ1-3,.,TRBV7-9,TGTGCCAGCGGTGCCGCGGCCCCTGGAAACACCATATATTTT,CASGAAAPGNTIYF
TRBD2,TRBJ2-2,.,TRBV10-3,TGTGCCATCAGGGGGACTAGCGGGGTGAACACCGGGGAGCTGTTTTTT,CAIRGTSGVNTGELFF
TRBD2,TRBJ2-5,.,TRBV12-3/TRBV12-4,TGTGCCAGCAGTCCGACTAGCGGCCAAGAGACCCAGTACTTC,CASSPTSGQETQYF
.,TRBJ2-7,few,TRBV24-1,TGTGCCACCAGTGGGCAGTCCCCCCACTACGAGCAGTACTTC,CATSGQSPHYEQYF
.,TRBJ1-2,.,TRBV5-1,TGCGCCAGCAGCTGGTACGACAGCGGGTATGGCTACACCTTC,CASSWYDSGYGYTF
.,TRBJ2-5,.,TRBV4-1,TGCGCCAGCAGCCCGGGAACAGCTAAGTACCAAGAGACCCAGTACTTC,CASSPGTAKYQETQYF
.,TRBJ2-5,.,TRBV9,TGTGCCAGCAGCCCTGGTGTAGTTGGCCAAGAGACCCAGTACTTC,CASSPGVVGQETQYF
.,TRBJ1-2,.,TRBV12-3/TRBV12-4,TGTGCCAGCAGCCGTCTCATGGGGGAACCCTATGGCTACACCTTC,CASSRLMGEPYGYTF
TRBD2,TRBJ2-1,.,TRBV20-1,TGCAGTGCGCCAACTAGCGGGACCTACAATGAGCAGTTCTTC,CSAPTSGTYNEQFF
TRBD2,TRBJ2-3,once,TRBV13,TGTGCCAGCAGCTTACAATTCGGCGGGAGGGCGGATACGCAGTATTTT,CASSLQFGGRADTQYF
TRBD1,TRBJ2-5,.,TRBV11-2,TGTGCCAGCAGCCCCCGGGCCGGGACAGGGTCTAGGGAGACCCAGTACTTC,CASSPRAGTGSRETQYF
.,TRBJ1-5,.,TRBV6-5,TGTGCCAGCAGTTACAAACAGGGAGATCTGGGCAATCAGCCCCAGCATTTT,CASSYKQGDLGNQPQHF
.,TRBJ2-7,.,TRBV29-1,TGCAGCGTTGAAGATTATCGGGGCCTCTCCTACGAGCAGTACTTC,CSVEDYRGLSYEQYF
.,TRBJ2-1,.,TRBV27,TGTGCCAGCAGTTTATGGGCGGGGAACAATGAGCAGTTCTTC,CASSLWAGNNEQFF
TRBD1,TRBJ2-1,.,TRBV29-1,TGCAGCGTTCCTGGGACAGGGGGCTTCTCCCCTAACTACAATGAGCAGTTCTTC,CSVPGTGGFSPNYNEQFF
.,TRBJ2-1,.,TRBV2,TGTGCCAGCAGTGAAGCCCGTTTTGGCGGCCACAATGAGCAGTTCTTC,CASSEARFGGHNEQFF
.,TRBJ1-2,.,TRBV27,TGTGCCAGCAGTCCATCCGGGACATCCTTCGGGGGCTACACCTTC,CASSPSGTSFGGYTF
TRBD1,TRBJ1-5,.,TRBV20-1,TGCAGTGCTCGTAAAAACTCCGGGACAGGGAAGTGGGAGCCCCAGCATTTT,CSARKNSGTGKWEPQHF
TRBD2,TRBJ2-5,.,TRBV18,TGTGCCAGCTCACCACTTCGGACTAGCCGGCAAGAGACCCAGTACTTC,CASSPLRTSRQETQYF
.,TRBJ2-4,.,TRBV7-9,TGTGCCAGCAGCCCCGGGACAAAAGAGTACTTC,CASSPGTKEYF
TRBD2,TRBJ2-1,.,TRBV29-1,TGCAGCGTTGAGGGGACTAGCCCCTACAATGAGCAGTTCTTC,CSVEGTSPYNEQFF
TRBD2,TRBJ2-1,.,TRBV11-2,TGTGCCAGCAGCTTCGGGACTAGCGTTGAGCAGTTCTTC,CASSFGTSVEQFF
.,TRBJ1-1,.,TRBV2,TGTGCCAGCAGTGGACGAGAGGGTGGCACTGAAGCTTTCTTT,CASSGREGGTEAFF
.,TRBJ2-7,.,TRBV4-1,TGCGCCAGCAGCCAACTGGCACCATCCCGGGACTCCTCCTACGAGCAGTACTTC,CASSQLAPSRDSSYEQYF
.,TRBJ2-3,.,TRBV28,TGTGCCTCAAGGGGAAAAGGGCCAGGACCGCAGTATTTT,CASRGKGPGPQYF
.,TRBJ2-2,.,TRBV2,TGTGCCAGCAGGCCCACGGGACTGAAAACCGGGGAGCTGTTTTTT,CASRPTGLKTGELFF
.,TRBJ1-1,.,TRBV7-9,TGTGCCAGCAGCCCCCTGACAGCTAAGAACACTGAAGCTTTCTTT,CASSPLTAKNTEAFF
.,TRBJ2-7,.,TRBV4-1,TGCGCCAGCAGCCAAGATTTAGGGTCGAGGTCCTACGAGCAGTACTTC,CASSQDLGSRSYEQYF
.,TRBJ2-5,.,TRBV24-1,TGTGCCACCAGTGATTTAAACTCGGCGGTCCAAGAGACCCAGTACTTC,CATSDLNSAVQETQYF
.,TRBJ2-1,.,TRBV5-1,TGCGCCAGCGGGTGGGGTTCCGGCAATGAGCAGTTCTTC,CASGWGSGNEQFF
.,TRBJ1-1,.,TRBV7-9,TGTGCCAGCAGCAACGAGCAGGGGATCATGAACACTGAAGCTTTCTTT,CASSNEQGIMNTEAFF
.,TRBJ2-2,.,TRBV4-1,TGCGCCAGCAGCCAGGGAAGAGCGGGTTTGAACACCGGGGAGCTGTTTTTT,CASSQGRAGLNTGELFF
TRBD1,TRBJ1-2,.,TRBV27,TGTGCCAGCAGCTGGACAGGGGACTATGGCTACACCTTC,CASSWTGDYGYTF
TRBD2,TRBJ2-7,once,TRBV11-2,TGTGCCAGCAGCTTAGACGGCGGGGGTGCCTACGAGCAGTACTTC,CASSLDGGGAYEQYF
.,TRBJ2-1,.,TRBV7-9,TGTGCCAGCAGCCCTGGTCCACGGTGGCAGTTCTTC,CASSPGPRWQFF
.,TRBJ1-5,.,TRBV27,TGTGCCAGCAGTTTATGGGAGGGGAATCAGCCCCAGCATTTT,CASSLWEGNQPQHF
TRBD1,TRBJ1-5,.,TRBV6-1,TGTGCCAGCAGTGTAATAAACAGGGGACATCAGCCCCAGCATTTT,CASSVINRGHQPQHF
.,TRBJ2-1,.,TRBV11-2,TGTGCCAGCAGCTTATACGAGGGAACCCACAATGAGCAGTTCTTC,CASSLYEGTHNEQFF
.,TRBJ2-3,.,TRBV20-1,TGCAGTGCTAGAGACCTACTTGGCCACACAGATACGCAGTATTTT,CSARDLLGHTDTQYF
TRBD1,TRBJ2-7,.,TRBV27,TGTGCCAGCAGTTTGGACAGGGCTGGGTACGAGCAGTACTTC,CASSLDRAGYEQYF
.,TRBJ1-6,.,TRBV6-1,TGTGCCAGCAGTGAACGGGACGGAAACTCCTATAATTCACCCCTCCACTTT,CASSERDGNSYNSPLHF
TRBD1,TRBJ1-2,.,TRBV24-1,TGTGCCACCAGTGACCCCGACAGGGGCGGGAGCCATGGCTACACCTTC,CATSDPDRGGSHGYTF
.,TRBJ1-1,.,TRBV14,TGTGCCAGCAGCCAACGACTCATGAACACTGAAGCTTTCTTT,CASSQRLMNTEAFF
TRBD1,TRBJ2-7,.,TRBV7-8,TGTGCCAGCAGCCAAGGACAGGACGGATCCTACGAGCAGTACTTC,CASSQGQDGSYEQYF
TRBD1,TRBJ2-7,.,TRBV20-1,TGCAGTGCCAAGGGACAGCCGTTACCCTACGAGCAGTACTTC,CSAKGQPLPYEQYF
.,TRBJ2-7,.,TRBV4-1,TGCGCCAGCAGCCAAGGTGGGGCCCCCTACGAGCAGTACTTC,CASSQGGAPYEQYF
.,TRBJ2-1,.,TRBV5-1,TGCGCCAGCAGCCTCCGGGCCGAAGGCAATGAGCAGTTCTTC,CASSLRAEGNEQFF
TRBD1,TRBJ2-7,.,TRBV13,TGTGCCAGCAGCTCGGGACAGGTAACAGCCTACGAGCAGTACTTC,CASSSGQVTAYEQYF
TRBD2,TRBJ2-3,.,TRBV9,TGTGCCAGCAGCGTATACGGGGGGTCCCCCGATACGCAGTATTTT,CASSVYGGSPDTQYF
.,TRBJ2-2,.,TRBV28,TGTGCCAGCAGGCCCCTTACGAACACCGGGGAGCTGTTTTTT,CASRPLTNTGELFF
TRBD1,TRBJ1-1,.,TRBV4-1,TGCGCCAGCAGCCCGCGACAGGGGGTTCTAAACACTGAAGCTTTCTTT,CASSPRQGVLNTEAFF
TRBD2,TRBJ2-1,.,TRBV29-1,TGCAGCGTCGATGGACTAGCGGGGGGGCTCAATGAGCAGTTCTTC,CSVDGLAGGLNEQFF